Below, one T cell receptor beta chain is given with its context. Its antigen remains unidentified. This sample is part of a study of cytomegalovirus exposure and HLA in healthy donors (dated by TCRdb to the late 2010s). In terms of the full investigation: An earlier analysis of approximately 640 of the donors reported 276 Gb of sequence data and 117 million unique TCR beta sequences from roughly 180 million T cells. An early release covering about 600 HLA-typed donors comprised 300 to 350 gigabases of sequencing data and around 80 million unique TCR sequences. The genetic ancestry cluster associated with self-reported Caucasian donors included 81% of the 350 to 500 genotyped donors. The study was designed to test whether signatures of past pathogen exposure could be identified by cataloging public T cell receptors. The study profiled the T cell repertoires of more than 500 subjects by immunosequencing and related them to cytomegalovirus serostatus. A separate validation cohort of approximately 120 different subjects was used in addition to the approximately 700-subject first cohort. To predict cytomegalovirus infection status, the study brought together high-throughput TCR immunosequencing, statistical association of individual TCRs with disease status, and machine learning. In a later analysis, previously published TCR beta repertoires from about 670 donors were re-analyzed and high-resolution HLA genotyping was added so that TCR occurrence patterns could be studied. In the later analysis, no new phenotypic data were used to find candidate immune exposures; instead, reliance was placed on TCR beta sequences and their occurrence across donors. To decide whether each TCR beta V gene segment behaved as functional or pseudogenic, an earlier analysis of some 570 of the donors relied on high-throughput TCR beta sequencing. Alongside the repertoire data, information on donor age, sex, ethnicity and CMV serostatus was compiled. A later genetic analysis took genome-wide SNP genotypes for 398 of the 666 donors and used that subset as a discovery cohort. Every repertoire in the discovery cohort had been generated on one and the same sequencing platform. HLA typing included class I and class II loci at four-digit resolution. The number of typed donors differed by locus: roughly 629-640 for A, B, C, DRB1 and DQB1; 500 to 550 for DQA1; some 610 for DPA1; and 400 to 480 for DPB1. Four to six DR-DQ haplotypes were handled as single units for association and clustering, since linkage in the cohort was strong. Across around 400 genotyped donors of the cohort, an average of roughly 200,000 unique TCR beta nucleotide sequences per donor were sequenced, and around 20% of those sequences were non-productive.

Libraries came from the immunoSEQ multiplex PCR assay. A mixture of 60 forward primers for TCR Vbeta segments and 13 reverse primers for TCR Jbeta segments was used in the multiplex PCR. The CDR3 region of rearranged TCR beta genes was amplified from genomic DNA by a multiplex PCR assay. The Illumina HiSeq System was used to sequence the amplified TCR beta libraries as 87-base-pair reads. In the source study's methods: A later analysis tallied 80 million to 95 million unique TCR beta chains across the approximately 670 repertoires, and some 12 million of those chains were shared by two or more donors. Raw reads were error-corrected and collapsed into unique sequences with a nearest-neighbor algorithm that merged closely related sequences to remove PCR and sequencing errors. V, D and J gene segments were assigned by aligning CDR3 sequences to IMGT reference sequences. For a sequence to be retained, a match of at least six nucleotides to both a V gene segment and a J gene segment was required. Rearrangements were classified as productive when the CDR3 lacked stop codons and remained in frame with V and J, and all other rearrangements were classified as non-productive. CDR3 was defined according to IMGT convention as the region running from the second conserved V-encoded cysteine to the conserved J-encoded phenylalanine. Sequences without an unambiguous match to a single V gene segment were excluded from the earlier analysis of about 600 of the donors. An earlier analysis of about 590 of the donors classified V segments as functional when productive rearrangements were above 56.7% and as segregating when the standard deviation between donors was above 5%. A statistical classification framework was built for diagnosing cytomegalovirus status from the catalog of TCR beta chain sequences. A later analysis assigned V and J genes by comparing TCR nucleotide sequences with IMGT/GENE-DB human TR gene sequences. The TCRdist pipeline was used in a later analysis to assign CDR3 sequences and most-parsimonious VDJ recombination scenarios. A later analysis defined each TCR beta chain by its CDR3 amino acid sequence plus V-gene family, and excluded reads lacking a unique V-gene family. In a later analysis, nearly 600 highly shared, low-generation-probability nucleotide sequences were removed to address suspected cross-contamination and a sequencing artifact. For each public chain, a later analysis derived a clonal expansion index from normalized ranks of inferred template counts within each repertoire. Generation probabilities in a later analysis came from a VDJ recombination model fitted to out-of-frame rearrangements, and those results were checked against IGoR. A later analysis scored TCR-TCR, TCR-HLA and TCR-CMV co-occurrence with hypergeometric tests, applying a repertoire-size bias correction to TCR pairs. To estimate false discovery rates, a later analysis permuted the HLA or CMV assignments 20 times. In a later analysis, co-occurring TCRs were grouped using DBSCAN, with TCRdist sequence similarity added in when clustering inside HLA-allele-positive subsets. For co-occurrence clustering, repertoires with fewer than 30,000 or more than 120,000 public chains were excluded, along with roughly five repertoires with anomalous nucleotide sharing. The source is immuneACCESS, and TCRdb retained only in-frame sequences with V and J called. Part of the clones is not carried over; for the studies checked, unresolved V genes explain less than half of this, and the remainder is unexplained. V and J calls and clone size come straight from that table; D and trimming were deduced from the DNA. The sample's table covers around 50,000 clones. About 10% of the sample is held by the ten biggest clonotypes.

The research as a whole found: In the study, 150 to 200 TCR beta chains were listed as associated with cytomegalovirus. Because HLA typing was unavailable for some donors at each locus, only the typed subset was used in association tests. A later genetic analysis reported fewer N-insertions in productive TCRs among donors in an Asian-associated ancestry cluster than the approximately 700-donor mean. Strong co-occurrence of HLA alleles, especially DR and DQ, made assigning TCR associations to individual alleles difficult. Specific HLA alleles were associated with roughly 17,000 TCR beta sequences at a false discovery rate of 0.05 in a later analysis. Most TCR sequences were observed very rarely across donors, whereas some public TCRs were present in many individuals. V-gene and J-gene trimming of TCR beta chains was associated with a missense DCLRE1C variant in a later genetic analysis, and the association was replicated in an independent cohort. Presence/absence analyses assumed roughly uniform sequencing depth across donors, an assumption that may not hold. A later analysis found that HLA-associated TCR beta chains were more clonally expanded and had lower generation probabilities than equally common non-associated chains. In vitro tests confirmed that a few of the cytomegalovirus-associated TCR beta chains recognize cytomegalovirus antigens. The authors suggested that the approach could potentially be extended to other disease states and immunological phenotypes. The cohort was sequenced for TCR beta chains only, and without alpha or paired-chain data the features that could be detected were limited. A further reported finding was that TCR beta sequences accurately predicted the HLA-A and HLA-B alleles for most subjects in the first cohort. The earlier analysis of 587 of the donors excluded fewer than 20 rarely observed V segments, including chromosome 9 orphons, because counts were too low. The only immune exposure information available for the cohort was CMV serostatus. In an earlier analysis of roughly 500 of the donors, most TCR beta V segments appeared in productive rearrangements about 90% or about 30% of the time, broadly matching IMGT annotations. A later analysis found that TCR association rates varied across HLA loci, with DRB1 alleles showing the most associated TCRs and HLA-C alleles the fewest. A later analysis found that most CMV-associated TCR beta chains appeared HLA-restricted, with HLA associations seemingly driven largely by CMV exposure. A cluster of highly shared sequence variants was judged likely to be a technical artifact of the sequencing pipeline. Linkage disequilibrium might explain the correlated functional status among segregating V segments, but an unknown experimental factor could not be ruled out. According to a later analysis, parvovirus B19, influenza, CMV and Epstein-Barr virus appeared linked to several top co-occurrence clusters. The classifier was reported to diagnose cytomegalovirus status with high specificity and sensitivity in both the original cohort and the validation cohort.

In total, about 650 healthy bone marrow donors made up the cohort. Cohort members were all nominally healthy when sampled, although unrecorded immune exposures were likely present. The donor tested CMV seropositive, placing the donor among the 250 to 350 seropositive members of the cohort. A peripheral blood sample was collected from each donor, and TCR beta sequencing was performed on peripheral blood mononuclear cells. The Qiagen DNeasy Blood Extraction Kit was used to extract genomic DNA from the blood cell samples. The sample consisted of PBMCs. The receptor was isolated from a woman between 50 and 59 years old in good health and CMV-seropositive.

The CDR3 corresponds to CASSTHRQVTDTQYF. The DNA sequence is as follows: TGCGCCAGCAGCACCCACCGGCAGGTCACAGATACGCAGTATTTT. This chain is built from TRBV5-1 and TRBJ2-3; the D gene cannot be named for sure. Via the germline V gene, CDR1 is SGHRS and CDR2 YFSETQ. The cysteine opens and the phenylalanine closes a CDR3 of 15 amino acids. Solely the CDR3 DNA is kept, with 45 bases framed from the first base. V is reduced by 4 bases and J by 2 bases, leaving a spacing of 14 bases between them. With the portions outside the CDR3 filled from the reference TRBV5-1 and TRBJ2-3 genes, the complete variable region becomes KAGVTQTPRYLIKTRGQQVTLSCSPISGHRSVSWYQQTPGQGLQFLFEYFSETQRNKGNFPGRFSGRQFSNSRSEMNVSTLELGDSALYLCASSTHRQVTDTQYFGPGTRLTVL.